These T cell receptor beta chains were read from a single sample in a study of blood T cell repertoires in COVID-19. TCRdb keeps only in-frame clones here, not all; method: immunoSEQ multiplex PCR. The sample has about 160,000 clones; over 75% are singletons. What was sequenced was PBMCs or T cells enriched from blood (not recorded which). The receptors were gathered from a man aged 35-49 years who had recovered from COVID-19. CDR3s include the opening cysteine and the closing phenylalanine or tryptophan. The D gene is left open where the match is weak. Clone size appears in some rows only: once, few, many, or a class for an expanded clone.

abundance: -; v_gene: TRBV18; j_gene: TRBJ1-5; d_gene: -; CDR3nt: TGTGCCAGCTCTTACACCCGGGGGGATCAGCCCCAGCATTTT; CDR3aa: CASSYTRGDQPQHF
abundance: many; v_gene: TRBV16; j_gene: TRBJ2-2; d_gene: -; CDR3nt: TGTGCCAGCAGCCAATCCGGGACATACACCGGGGAGCTGTTTTTT; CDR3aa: CASSQSGTYTGELFF
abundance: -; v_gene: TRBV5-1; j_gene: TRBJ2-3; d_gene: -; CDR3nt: TGCGCCAGCAGTTTCGGGAGCCCCACAGATACGCAGTATTTT; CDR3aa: CASSFGSPTDTQYF
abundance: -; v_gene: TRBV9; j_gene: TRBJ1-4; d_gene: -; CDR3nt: TGTGCCAGCAGCTCTGGACAGCTAGACTTTAATGAAAAACTGTTTTTT; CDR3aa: CASSSGQLDFNEKLFF
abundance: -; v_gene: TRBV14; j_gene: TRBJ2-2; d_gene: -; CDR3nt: TGTGCCAGCAGCCAAGACCCGACAGGCACCGGGGAGCTGTTTTTT; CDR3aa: CASSQDPTGTGELFF
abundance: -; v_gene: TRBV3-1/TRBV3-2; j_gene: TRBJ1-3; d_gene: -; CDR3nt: TGTGCCAGCAGCCAATTGGGTACTAGCTCTGGAAACACCATATATTTT; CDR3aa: CASSQLGTSSGNTIYF
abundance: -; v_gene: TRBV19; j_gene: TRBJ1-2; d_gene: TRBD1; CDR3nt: TGTGCCAGTAGTCCGGACAGGGTCGACTATGGCTACACCTTC; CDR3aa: CASSPDRVDYGYTF
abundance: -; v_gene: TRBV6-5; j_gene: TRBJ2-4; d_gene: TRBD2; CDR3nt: TGTGCCAGCCGCCAGCGGGGGTACGGCATTCAGTACTTC; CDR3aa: CASRQRGYGIQYF
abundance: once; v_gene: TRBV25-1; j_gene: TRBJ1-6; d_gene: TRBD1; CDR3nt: TGTGCCAGCAGACAGGGGGCTAATTCACCCCTCCACTTT; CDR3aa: CASRQGANSPLHF
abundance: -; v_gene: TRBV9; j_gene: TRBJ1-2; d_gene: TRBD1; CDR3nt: TGTGCCAGCAGCGACCGGGACAGGGACCTCTATGGCTACACCTTC; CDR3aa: CASSDRDRDLYGYTF
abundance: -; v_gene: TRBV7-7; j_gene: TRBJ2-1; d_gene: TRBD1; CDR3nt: TGTGCCAGCAGCACTTCGGCGACAGGGTTGCAGTTCTTC; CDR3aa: CASSTSATGLQFF
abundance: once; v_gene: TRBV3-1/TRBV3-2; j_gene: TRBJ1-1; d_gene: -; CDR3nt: TGTGCCAGCAGCCAAGGGGCCAGGGAAATCGCTGAAGCTTTCTTT; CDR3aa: CASSQGAREIAEAFF
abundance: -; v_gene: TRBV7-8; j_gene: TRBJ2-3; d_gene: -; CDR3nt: TGTGCCAGCAGTTCTCGGGGGAGGACAGATACGCAGTATTTT; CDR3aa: CASSSRGRTDTQYF
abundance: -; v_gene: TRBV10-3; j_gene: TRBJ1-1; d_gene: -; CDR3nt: TGTGCCATCAGCGCACTGGGGGCTCGGGGCACTGAAGCTTTCTTT; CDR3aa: CAISALGARGTEAFF
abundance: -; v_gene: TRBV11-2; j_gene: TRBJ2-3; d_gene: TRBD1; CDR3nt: TGTGCCAGCAGCCCTGACAGGGCCACAGATACGCAGTATTTT; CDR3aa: CASSPDRATDTQYF
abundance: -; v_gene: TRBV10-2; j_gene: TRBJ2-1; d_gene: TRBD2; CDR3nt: TGCGCCAGCAGTGAGTCTAGCCCGCTAGCGGGGGGCCTCAATGAGCAGTTCTTC; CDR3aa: CASSESSPLAGGLNEQFF